The clone carrying this TCR beta chain was recorded many times. This record belongs to a study of T cells in Graves' hyperthyroidism and ophthalmopathy. Germline values: CDR1 MNHNS, CDR2 SASEGT. Between the trimmed V and J ends, which lost 6 bases and 5 bases, there was a span of 10 bases. The CDR3 runs 13 residues. Amplification targeted TCR beta CDR3 regions from RNA transcripts. The study used the HTBI primer set for a first-round RT-PCR of the TCR CDR3. MiXCR was run by TCRdb on the multiplex PCR reads, yielding one entry per CDR3 protein. The data show some 320,000 distinct CDR3 sequences, approximately 15% seen once.

Sequenced sample: blood. J is TRBJ2-2 and V is TRBV6-1, with a weak D call TRBD2 (5 bases). The TCR sequence derives from a woman aged 40 to 50 with Graves' ophthalmopathy. Here the CDR3 DNA reads TGTGCCAGCAGACGACGGGGAACCGGGGAGCTGTTTTTT. This encodes CASRRRGTGELFF.